This T cell receptor (beta chain) was obtained from a study of blood T cell repertoires in COVID-19. The germline V gene encodes CDR1 KGHDR and CDR2 SFDVKD. Unmatched junction bases numbered 6, after V lost 9 bases and J lost 6 bases. This CDR3 has 13 residues. Profiling relied on immunoSEQ multiplex PCR, and the TCRdb table lists in-frame clones only, not all of them. The sample shows some 160,000 clones, 86% of them seen only once. The receptor comes from a woman aged 70 to 79 with acute or convalescent COVID-19. The specimen sequenced was peripheral blood. The chain uses TRBV24-1 and TRBJ2-5; 10 bases line up with TRBD1. DNA of the CDR3: TGTGCCACCGGACAGGGGGGACCCCAGACCCAGTACTTC. Its translation is CATGQGGPQTQYF.